This T cell receptor beta chain comes out of a study of blood T cell repertoires in COVID-19. Study-wide background: COVID-19 samples, acute and convalescent, were from the United States, Italy and Spain. The cDNA or gDNA used as material had been derived from T cells, B-cell-depleted T cells, or PBMCs.

Trimming took 3 bases from V and 5 from J; bases not matched to a gene: 7. The germline CDR1 and CDR2 sequences are LGHDT and YNNKEL (reference sequence). The CDR3 is made up of 16 amino acids. Original processing methods: Amplification from reference gene primers served as the basis for estimated nucleated cell counts. Method: immunoSEQ multiplex PCR; TCRdb's copy keeps in-frame clones and lacks some. For V, J and clone size, that table is used; D and trimming come from the DNA. The top ten hold approximately 3.9% of the sample, which has about 120,000 clones, around 90% seen once. The source material was peripheral blood. The receptor comes from a woman aged 60 to 75 with COVID-19, enrolled during active disease. This chain links TRBV3-1 (or the pseudogene TRBV3-2) with TRBJ1-6, with 7 positions matching TRBD1. The CDR3 loop reads CASSHDRDVNNSPLHF. For the CDR3, the DNA is TGTGCCAGCAGCCATGACAGGGACGTAAATAATTCACCCCTCCACTTT.